Below, 15 T cell receptor beta chains from the same sample are listed, as sequenced in a study of blood T cell repertoires in COVID-19. Sequencing used immunoSEQ multiplex PCR; TCRdb keeps in-frame clones, though not all of them. The sample has about 80,000 clones, roughly four fifths seen once. Sequenced input: peripheral blood. The receptors stem from a man in his 70s with active or convalescent COVID-19.

The chain uses TRBV30 and TRBJ2-7; TRBD2 aligns across 7 bases. Germline CDR1 GTSNPN, CDR2 SVGIG (reference sequence). Trimming at V came to 3 bases and at J to 1 base, leaving 3 bases not matched to a gene. This CDR3 comprises 13 residues. Written as DNA, the CDR3 is TGTGCCTGGAGACCGCGGGGGTCCTACGAGCAGTACTTC. It translates to CAWRPRGSYEQYF.

This clone showed up just once. The V call is TRBV5-6, the J call TRBJ2-5, with 7 bases identical to TRBD1. Losses at the gene ends were 0 bases for V and 5 bases for J; bases not matched to a gene: 7. In germline, CDR1 is SGHDT, CDR2 YYEEEE. The CDR3 extends over 15 amino acids. In DNA form, the CDR3 reads TGTGCCAGCAGCTTGGATTTGGGCAGGGGGGAGACCCAGTACTTC. Protein: CASSLDLGRGETQYF.

In nucleotides, the CDR3 is TGTGCCAGCAGCTTAGAAGGGGATCAGCCCCAGCATTTT. This encodes CASSLEGDQPQHF. The rearrangement links TRBV11-1 to TRBJ1-5, with a possible D match to TRBD1 (5 bases). CDR3 length: 13 amino acids. The germline V and J ends were trimmed by 1 base and 5 bases, with 6 bases remaining between them. Germline-derived CDR1 and CDR2 are SGHAT and FQDESV (reference sequence). The whole variable domain, remainder taken from reference TRBV11-1 and TRBJ1-5, is EAEVAQSPRYKITEKSQAVAFWCDPISGHATLYWYRQILGQGPELLVQFQDESVVDDSQLPKDRFSAERLKGVDSTLKIQPAELGDSAMYLCASSLEGDQPQHFGDGTRLSIL.

V usage is TRBV27 and J usage is TRBJ2-5; 9 positions agree with TRBD1. Trimming at V came to 2 bases and at J to 2 bases, leaving 12 bases not matched to a gene. Germline CDR1 and CDR2: MNHEY and SMNVEV (reference sequence). CDR3 length: 18 amino acids. The DNA of the CDR3 is TGTGCCAGCAGTTTACTCTCGACCGGGACAGGGAGGCAAGAGACCCAGTACTTC. It is translated as CASSLLSTGTGRQETQYF.

The CDR3 nucleotides read TGTGCCAGCAGCTTAGGTCGGCCGGGCGGGAATGAGCAGTTCTTC. Protein: CASSLGRPGGNEQFF. The chain couples TRBV7-2 to TRBJ2-1, with a weak D call TRBD2 (5 bases). The CDR3 is 15 residues long. CDR1 is SGHTA, CDR2 FQGNSA, per germline. Deletions cut 1 base from V and 7 bases from J, with 14 bases between. Full variable domain (missing parts from reference TRBV7-2 and TRBJ2-1): GAGVSQSPSNKVTEKGKDVELRCDPISGHTALYWYRQSLGQGLEFLIYFQGNSAPDKSGLPSDRFSAERTGGSVSTLTIQRTQQEDSAVYLCASSLGRPGGNEQFFGPGTRLTVL.

The chain has TRBV14 and TRBJ1-1; a weak D match, TRBD1 (6 bases). The V gene's germline CDR1 is SGHDN and CDR2 FVKESK. This CDR3 is built from 13 residues. V was clipped by 4 bases and J by 1 base, with 7 bases between them. The CDR3 DNA sequence: TGTGCCAGCAGCCGACAGGAGAACACTGAAGCTTTCTTT. Its protein product is CASSRQENTEAFF.

J is TRBJ2-5 and V is TRBV5-1, with 8 bases that match TRBD1. The CDR3 sequence is 16 residues long. After removal of 1 base from V and 1 base from J, the junction contained 6 bases not matched to a gene. Germline-derived CDR1 and CDR2 are SGHRS and YFSETQ. The DNA of the CDR3 is TGCGCCAGCAGCTTGTCCCCGACAGGGGCCCAAGAGACCCAGTACTTC. Its protein is CASSLSPTGAQETQYF. Full variable domain (missing parts from reference TRBV5-1 and TRBJ2-5): KAGVTQTPRYLIKTRGQQVTLSCSPISGHRSVSWYQQTPGQGLQFLFEYFSETQRNKGNFPGRFSGRQFSNSRSEMNVSTLELGDSALYLCASSLSPTGAQETQYFGPGTRLLVL.

The V gene is TRBV28, the J gene TRBJ1-4; 7 bases map to TRBD1. Germline loops: CDR1 MDHEN, CDR2 SYDVKM. Trimming took 10 bases from V and 8 from J; bases not matched to a gene: 16. This CDR3 contains 15 residues. CDR3 sequence: CATAPARGLREKLFF. DNA of the CDR3: TGTGCCACTGCCCCGGCGAGGGGGCTTAGGGAAAAACTGTTTTTT.

As for this clone: An end of the junction does not agree with germline; a read error may underlie this. The CDR3 region has the DNA TGTGCCAGCCAAACCGGGACAGGGGTTGGCCACACCTTC. Amino acids: CASQTGTGVGHTF. The chain is built from TRBV25-1 and TRBJ1-2, with 10 bases identical to TRBD1. The CDR3 has 13 amino acids. CDR1 is MGHDK and CDR2 is SYGVNS in the germline V gene.

A single count supports this clone. The rearrangement joins TRBV5-4 to TRBJ2-5; the match to TRBD2 covers 8 bases. There are 14 residues in the CDR3. J gave up 5 bases and V 3 bases, and 6 bases lay outside the gene matches. CDR1 is SGHNT, CDR2 YYREEE, per germline (reference sequence). CDR3 protein: CASSSYGGVETQYF. The CDR3 nucleotides read TGTGCCAGCAGCTCCTACGGGGGGGTTGAGACCCAGTACTTC.

V usage is TRBV2 and J usage is TRBJ2-1; 11 nucleotides match TRBD2. The V gene's germline CDR1 is SNHLY and CDR2 FYNNEI. The CDR3 extends over 14 amino acids. V shed 6 bases and J 10 bases; nucleotides not matched to a gene: 8. CDR3 in DNA: TGTGCCAGCAGGGTTAGCGGGGGGGCCTTGGAGCAGTTCTTC. It codes for CASRVSGGALEQFF.

V is TRBV2 and J is TRBJ2-3; D is possibly TRBD2 (5 bases). V gave up 2 bases and J gave up 0 bases, with 12 bases separating them. CDR3 length: 16 amino acids. CDR1 SNHLY and CDR2 FYNNEI come from the germline V gene. The CDR3 nucleotides read TGTGCCAGCAGTGAACAAAGTCCGGGGAGCACAGATACGCAGTATTTT. It codes for CASSEQSPGSTDTQYF.

V usage is TRBV28 and J usage is TRBJ2-2; 7 positions match TRBD2. The trim removed 6 bases at V and 4 bases at J, leaving 8 bases unmatched. CDR3 length: 15 residues. Germline V gives CDR1 MDHEN, CDR2 SYDVKM. CDR3 sequence reads: CASRRPGRGTGELFF. The CDR3 nucleotides are TGTGCCAGCAGACGACCGGGGAGGGGCACCGGGGAGCTGTTTTTT.

This chain joins TRBV2 and TRBJ2-7; TRBD2 aligns across 13 bases. The CDR3 has 15 residues. V lost 7 bases, J lost 2 bases, and 5 bases stayed unmatched. CDR1 is SNHLY, CDR2 FYNNEI, per germline. In DNA, the CDR3 is TGTGCCAGCATGGGACTAGCGGGGACAGCCTACGAGCAGTACTTC. Residues: CASMGLAGTAYEQYF.

The rearrangement links TRBV29-1 to TRBJ2-5; 7 nucleotides match TRBD2. The germline CDR1 and CDR2 sequences are SQVTM and ANQGSEA. Trimming at V came to 6 bases and at J to 9 bases, leaving 10 bases not matched to a gene. This CDR3 contains 12 residues. The DNA of the CDR3 is TGCAGCGTCCCTGGGGTACGGGGGGCCCAGTACTTC. Translation: CSVPGVRGAQYF.